This T cell receptor (beta chain) came from a study of blood T cell repertoires in COVID-19. In its sample, this clone was seen a few times. The assay was immunoSEQ multiplex PCR, and TCRdb's table has in-frame clones only and misses some. The sample consists of about 440,000 clones, about 91% of them appearing once. The CDR3 sequence is 16 residues long. The germline CDR1 and CDR2 sequences are SGDLS and YYNGEE. V gave up 5 bases and J gave up 1 base; unmatched junction bases: 7. This clonotype was obtained from a woman between 50 and 59 years old with COVID-19, enrolled during active disease. The sample consisted of peripheral blood. The genes are TRBV9 and TRBJ1-5; 9 bases match TRBD1. The CDR3 region is CASSVGQGGSNQPQHF. DNA of the CDR3: TGTGCCAGCAGTGTGGGACAGGGAGGGAGCAATCAGCCCCAGCATTTT.